These 8 T cell receptor beta chains were all obtained from the same sample, sequenced in a study of CD8 T cells in Susac syndrome. Reverse transcription of roughly 0.5 to 1 ug RNA was carried out with random hexamers. TCRdb passed the immunoSEQ multiplex PCR reads through MiXCR, listing each CDR3 protein once. Of nearly 200,000 distinct CDR3 sequences listed, 90% to 95% were seen once; the top ten hold about 0.096%. The sequenced material came from CD4+ T cells from PBMCs. The receptors come from a human donor with multiple sclerosis.

The chain has TRBV5-1 and TRBJ1-5, with TRBD1 matching 7 bases. Trimming at V came to 0 bases and at J to 5 bases, leaving 5 bases not matched to a gene. CDR3 length equals 15 residues. Germline values: CDR1 SGHRS, CDR2 YFSETQ. CDR3 protein: CASSLDGDSYQPQHF. The CDR3 bases are TGCGCCAGCAGCTTGGATGGGGACAGTTATCAGCCCCAGCATTTT.

This clonotype appeared once. The chain employs TRBV10-3 and TRBJ2-7, with D maybe TRBD2 (6 bases). This CDR3 comprises 14 residues. Germline V gives CDR1 ENHRY, CDR2 SYGVKD. Trimming took 6 bases from V and 0 from J, leaving 12 bases between them. DNA for the CDR3: TGTGCCATCAGGGCCGGGACTGACTCCTACGAGCAGTACTTC. Residues: CAIRAGTDSYEQYF.

The chain couples TRBV29-1 to TRBJ2-3; TRBD2 matches at 11 bases. Germline V CDR1 and CDR2: SQVTM, ANQGSEA. The CDR3 consists of 14 residues. The V and J ends lost 8 bases and 8 bases, in that order; junction bases with no gene match: 12. Here the CDR3 reads CSLKLAGDSPTQYF. For the CDR3, the DNA is TGCAGCTTAAAACTAGCGGGAGATAGTCCTACGCAGTATTTT.

V usage is TRBV6-5 and J usage is TRBJ2-2; the D is unclear. Germline assignment: CDR1 MNHEY and CDR2 SVGAGI. The CDR3 has 15 residues. The V gene lost 0 bases and the J gene lost 2 bases, with 7 bases spanning the gap. CDR3 residues: CASSYSSVNTGELFF. CDR3 sequence (DNA): TGTGCCAGCAGTTACTCGTCCGTAAACACCGGGGAGCTGTTTTTT.

This clonotype showed up just once. This chain links TRBV24-1 with TRBJ2-3; D remains ambiguous. This CDR3 is built from 13 residues. CDR1 KGHDR and CDR2 SFDVKD come from the germline V gene. V gave up 9 bases and J gave up 2 bases, with 11 bases separating them. CDR3 nucleotide sequence: TGTGCCACCGGCCAAGATAACACAGATACGCAGTATTTT. This codes for CATGQDNTDTQYF.

The V and J genes are TRBV18 and TRBJ1-4, with D unclear. V lost 3 bases, J lost 4 bases, and 9 bases lay in between. The CDR3 is 14 residues long. Germline loops: CDR1 KGHSH, CDR2 LQKENI. The CDR3 DNA is TGTGCCAGCTCACCGTTTGTGGATAATGAAAAACTGTTTTTT. Translated: CASSPFVDNEKLFF. Based on the CDR3 plus reference TRBV18 and TRBJ1-4, the full variable domain is NAGVMQNPRHLVRRRGQEARLRCSPMKGHSHVYWYRQLPEEGLKFMVYLQKENIIDESGMPKERFSAEFPKEGPSILRIQQVVRGDSAAYFCASSPFVDNEKLFFGSGTQLSVL.

The V gene is TRBV20-1, the J gene TRBJ2-3, with 7 bases fitting TRBD2. V lost 4 bases and J lost 1; bases outside the gene matches: 8. Germline V gives CDR1 DFQATT, CDR2 SNEGSKA (reference sequence). The CDR3 covers 15 residues. The CDR3: CSATRGGIRTDTQYF. As DNA, the CDR3 is TGCAGTGCTACCCGCGGGGGAATACGCACAGATACGCAGTATTTT.

This rearrangement joins TRBV11-2 to TRBJ2-1; 11 bases line up with TRBD2. In germline, CDR1 is SGHAT, CDR2 FQNNGV. This CDR3 spans 15 amino acids. Trimming removed 7 bases from V and 4 bases from J; junction bases left unmatched: 6. CDR3 residues: CASNPLAGGYNEQFF. The DNA for the CDR3 is TGTGCCAGCAACCCCTTAGCGGGAGGGTACAATGAGCAGTTCTTC.